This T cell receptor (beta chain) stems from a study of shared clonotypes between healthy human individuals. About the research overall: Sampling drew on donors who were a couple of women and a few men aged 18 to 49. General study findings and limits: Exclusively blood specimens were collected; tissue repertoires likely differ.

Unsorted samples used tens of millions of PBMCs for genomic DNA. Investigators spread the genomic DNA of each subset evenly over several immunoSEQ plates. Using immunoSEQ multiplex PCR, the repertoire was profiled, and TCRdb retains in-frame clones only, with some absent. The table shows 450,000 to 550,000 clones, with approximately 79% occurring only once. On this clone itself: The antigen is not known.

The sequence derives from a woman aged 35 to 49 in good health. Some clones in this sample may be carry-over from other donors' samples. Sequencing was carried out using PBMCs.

In DNA form, the CDR3 reads TGTGCCAGTACCCCGGGGACTAGCGGGACAAGGTCTCAAGAGACCCAGTACTTC. Protein product: CASTPGTSGTRSQETQYF. The V call is TRBV19, the J call TRBJ2-5; 13 bases line up with TRBD2. Unmatched junction bases numbered 13, after V lost 7 bases and J lost 2 bases. The CDR3 runs 18 residues. Germline V lookup: CDR1 LNHDA, CDR2 SQIVND (reference sequence).